The entry that follows covers one T cell receptor (beta chain) sequence. No cognate antigen has been identified for it. Base-call qualities are not available, and no considerably larger clone is one nucleotide away. TCRbeta CDR3 regions were amplified from genomic DNA by means of the immunoSEQ Assay, a bias-controlled multiplex PCR. Under the source paper's analysis protocol: Nucleated cell counts per sample were estimated from amplification of reference gene primers within the assay. To quantify the absolute abundance of each unique TCRbeta CDR3 rearrangement, sequence reads were collapsed and filtered. For each sample, productive Simpson clonality was calculated as the square root of Simpson's diversity index over productive rearrangements. TCRdb retrieved this table from immuneACCESS and kept in-frame rearrangements only. Not all clones are present; in checked studies, unresolved V genes account for under half, and no reason is known for the remainder. That table gives V, J and clone size, and the DNA gave D and trimming. For this sample the table gives approximately 230,000 clones, of which 65% to 90% were detected only once. Jointly, the top ten make up approximately 4.9% of the sample.

The sample is drawn from a study of blood T cell repertoires in COVID-19 (dated by TCRdb to 2019 to 2021). Study-wide context: Samples from collaborators originated in the United States, Italy and Spain and spanned both the acute and convalescent phases of COVID-19. The samples were drawn from the first 160 participants of the ongoing ImmuneRACE study and from under 1,500 subjects provided by 6 global collaborators. The material from the prospective study consisted of cDNA or gDNA derived from T cells, B-cell-depleted T cells, or PBMCs. Subjects who had been exposed to COVID-19, were actively infected with it, or had recovered from it provided the deeply sampled blood TCRbeta repertoires that made up the dataset. A de-identified subject ID, COVID-19 status, age in years and sex were almost always included in the sample metadata. Where HLA class I and class II types were available, the types were taken from metadata supplied by the sample provider, not from assay-based typing. The repertoires were released in a freely available public database meant as a resource for research on the immune response to SARS-CoV-2. What the authors observed across the whole study: Clinical and demographic metadata were provided uncurated, with the amount varying by source and participant.

The V and J ends are trimmed by 1 base and 3 bases, leaving 12 bases between them. The germline V gene encodes CDR1 LNHNV and CDR2 YYDKDF (reference sequence). The CDR3 holds 15 amino acids from the cysteine to the phenylalanine. Only the CDR3 DNA stays, 45 bases, in frame from base 1. Each collaborating institution followed its own protocols to collect whole blood in K2EDTA tubes. For TCRbeta analysis, collaborator samples were shipped as frozen whole blood, as isolated PBMCs, or as DNA extracted from either sample type. Recombination linked TRBV15 to TRBJ1-1, with a tentative D gene TRBD1 over 5 matching bases. Sample: peripheral blood. The TCR comes from a woman aged 80 or older with active or convalescent COVID-19. The CDR3 reads CATSRVRGSDTEAFF. The sequence in DNA is TGTGCCACCAGCAGAGTTAGGGGATCCGACACTGAAGCTTTCTTT. Outside the CDR3, residues come from the reference TRBV15 and TRBJ1-1 proteins, so the full variable domain is: DAMVIQNPRYQVTQFGKPVTLSCSQTLNHNVMYWYQQKSSQAPKLLFHYYDKDFNNEADTPDNFQSRRPNTSFCFLDIRSPGLGDTAMYLCATSRVRGSDTEAFFGQGTRLTVV.